Sequencing of this TCR beta chain was carried out in a study of blood T cell repertoires in COVID-19. Study-wide background: There were acute and convalescent COVID-19 samples, and they came from the United States, Italy and Spain. PBMCs, B-cell-depleted T cells, or T cells provided the cDNA or gDNA that made up the material.

The germline CDR1 and CDR2 sequences are SGHRS and YFSETQ. The CDR3 runs to 15 residues. Deletions cut 4 bases from V and 8 bases from J, with 18 bases between. Original processing notes: Reference gene primer amplification in the assay estimated nucleated cell counts. The protocol was immunoSEQ multiplex PCR, while the TCRdb copy is restricted to in-frame clones and leaves out a portion. V and J calls and clone size are copied from that table; D and trimming were computed from the DNA. The sample consists of under 300,000 clones, approximately 86% of them appearing once. This clonotype originated in an elderly woman with active or convalescent COVID-19. The rearrangement joins TRBV5-1 to TRBJ1-4; D gene uncertain. Source material: peripheral blood. The CDR3 sequence is CASSAGVSLREKLFF. The CDR3 nucleotides are TGCGCCAGCAGCGCGGGCGTCAGCCTGAGGGAAAAACTGTTTTTT.